This entry lists 25 T cell receptor beta chains sequenced from one sample in a study of stem cell transplantation in POMP-related autoinflammatory disease (dated by TCRdb to the early 2020s). The sample's time point label, decoded: after hematopoietic stem cell transplant. Library prep was done by the immunoSEQ multiplex PCR assay. Drawn from immuneACCESS, this table holds only the in-frame rearrangements with V and J called that TCRdb kept. Clones are partly lost; checked studies trace under half to an unresolved V gene and leave the rest unexplained. This sample has 2,000 to 2,500 clones in its table, and around 87% of those were observed once. The ten most abundant clones make up over 2% of the sample. The source material was Tregs from PBMCs, sampled after stem cell transplantation. The receptor set was obtained from a human patient with POMP-related autoinflammation and immune dysregulation (PRAID). Some T cells present after a transplant may be cells of the graft donor.

V gene TRBV24-1 combines with J gene TRBJ1-1, with 8 bases fitting TRBD1. Trimming took 4 bases from V and 7 from J; bases not matched to a gene: 4. Germline CDR1 reads KGHDR; CDR2 reads SFDVKD. CDR3 length: 13 residues. This CDR3 reads CATSETGVNEAFF. In DNA form, the CDR3 reads TGTGCCACCAGTGAGACAGGGGTTAATGAAGCTTTCTTT.

The chain links TRBV20-1 to TRBJ2-3, with a possible D match to TRBD2 (6 bases). The CDR3 is made up of 12 amino acids. Germline loops: CDR1 DFQATT, CDR2 SNEGSKA (reference sequence). With 3 bases removed from V and 5 bases from J, the gap between germline ends came to 9 bases. CDR3 coding DNA: TGCAGTGCTAGTCTGGGGGGAGATACGCAGTATTTT. It encodes CSASLGGDTQYF.

The CDR3 here is CASSEDTMDQPQHF. CDR3 DNA sequence: TGTGCCAGCAGTGAGGACACTATGGATCAGCCCCAGCATTTT. The chain joins TRBV25-1 to TRBJ1-5; D might be TRBD1 (5 bases). Between the trimmed V and J ends, which lost 3 bases and 5 bases, there was a span of 11 bases. CDR3 length equals 14 residues. Germline assignment: CDR1 MGHDK and CDR2 SYGVNS.

V is TRBV10-3 and J is TRBJ1-2, with D possibly TRBD1 on 6 matching bases. The CDR3 totals 16 residues. Germline V gene data show CDR1 as ENHRY and CDR2 as SYGVKD. Trimming pared 4 bases from V and 1 base from J, leaving 16 bases between. The CDR3 region has the DNA TGTGCCATCAGTGGTGCAGGGGCAGGCGGTAACTATGGCTACACCTTC. As protein: CAISGAGAGGNYGYTF.

This sequence joins TRBV5-5 and TRBJ1-6, with 8 bases aligning to TRBD1. In germline, CDR1 is SGHKS, CDR2 YYEKEE (reference sequence). This CDR3 contains 16 residues. V lost 5 bases, J lost 9 bases, and 13 bases stayed unmatched. CDR3: CASRQTYRGSGSPLHF. CDR3 coding DNA: TGTGCCAGCAGACAAACCTACAGGGGGAGCGGTTCACCCCTCCACTTT.

The chain uses TRBV28 and TRBJ1-2; 7 nucleotides line up with TRBD1. Germline values: CDR1 MDHEN, CDR2 SYDVKM. V lost 3 bases to trimming and J lost 0 bases; unmatched junction nucleotides: 1. There are 14 residues in the CDR3. The CDR3 protein is CASSLGTANYGYTF. CDR3 nucleotides: TGTGCCAGCAGTTTGGGGACAGCTAACTATGGCTACACCTTC.

This clone was counted a single time. V and J are TRBV5-8 and TRBJ2-7; no reliable D call. Germline-derived CDR1 and CDR2 are SGHTS and YDEGEE. V was shortened by 5 bases and J by 1 base, with 13 bases between the two germline ends. This CDR3 contains 14 residues. The CDR3 region has the DNA TGTGCCAGCAGTCGGGCCCATGGATCCTACGAGCAGTACTTC. Encoded protein: CASSRAHGSYEQYF.

This clone is a singleton in its sample. The chain employs TRBV19 and TRBJ2-1; weak D call: TRBD2 (5 bases). V was clipped by 5 bases and J by 4 bases, with 6 bases between them. CDR3 length: 12 amino acids. Germline loops: CDR1 LNHDA, CDR2 SQIVND (reference sequence). The CDR3 region has the DNA TGTGCCAGTAGTCGGGATTACAATGAGCAGTTCTTC. Its protein is CASSRDYNEQFF. Supplemented by reference TRBV19 and TRBJ2-1, the full variable domain reads DGGITQSPKYLFRKEGQNVTLSCEQNLNHDAMYWYRQDPGQGLRLIYYSQIVNDFQKGDIAEGYSVSREKKESFPLTVTSAQKNPTAFYLCASSRDYNEQFFGPGTRLTVL.

The chain employs TRBV18 and TRBJ1-2, with 7 bases lining up with TRBD1. The length of the CDR3 is 15 residues. Trimming took 6 bases from V and 0 from J; bases not matched to a gene: 7. Germline V lookup: CDR1 KGHSH, CDR2 LQKENI. CDR3 amino acids: CASSDRGQTNYGYTF. The DNA of the CDR3 is TGTGCCAGCTCGGATCGGGGACAGACTAACTATGGCTACACCTTC.

The chain couples TRBV5-1 to TRBJ2-3, with 16 bases identical to TRBD2. Germline loops: CDR1 SGHRS, CDR2 YFSETQ. Unmatched junction bases numbered 10, after V lost 0 bases and J lost 9 bases. This CDR3 comprises 18 residues. The CDR3 spells CASSLGSGLAGGPQTQYF. The CDR3 DNA reads TGCGCCAGCAGCTTGGGTTCGGGACTAGCGGGAGGGCCGCAGACGCAGTATTTT. The full variable domain, completed using reference TRBV5-1 and TRBJ2-3, is KAGVTQTPRYLIKTRGQQVTLSCSPISGHRSVSWYQQTPGQGLQFLFEYFSETQRNKGNFPGRFSGRQFSNSRSEMNVSTLELGDSALYLCASSLGSGLAGGPQTQYFGPGTRLTVL.

This sequence joins TRBV2 and TRBJ1-1, with TRBD1 matching 10 bases. Germline CDR1 SNHLY, CDR2 FYNNEI. With V trimmed by 4 bases and J by 7 bases, 6 bases remained unmatched. This CDR3 is 14 amino acids long. The CDR3 DNA follows: TGTGCCAGCAGTGGCGGACAGGGGGAGATTGAAGCTTTCTTT. As protein: CASSGGQGEIEAFF. The complete variable domain, with remaining parts taken from reference TRBV2 and TRBJ1-1, reads EPEVTQTPSHQVTQMGQEVILRCVPISNHLYFYWYRQILGQKVEFLVSFYNNEISEKSEIFDDQFSVERPDGSNFTLKIRSTKLEDSAMYFCASSGGQGEIEAFFGQGTRLTVV.

The chain employs TRBV5-6 and TRBJ2-3; 7 bases are shared with TRBD2. The ends lost 1 base at V and 2 bases at J; junction bases unmatched: 7. Germline CDR1 reads SGHDT; CDR2 reads YYEEEE. This CDR3 is 16 amino acids long. CDR3 DNA sequence: TGTGCCAGCAGCTTGTTCGCGGGAGTGCACACAGATACGCAGTATTTT. This codes for CASSLFAGVHTDTQYF.

The chain uses TRBV10-3 and TRBJ1-5, with a possible D match to TRBD1 (5 bases). This CDR3 contains 14 residues. The V and J ends lost 1 base and 5 bases respectively, with 9 bases between them. Germline V lookup: CDR1 ENHRY, CDR2 SYGVKD. DNA of the CDR3: TGTGCCATCAGTGAGTTGGAGGGGTATCAGCCCCAGCATTTT. Residues: CAISELEGYQPQHF.

This chain links TRBV7-9 with TRBJ2-7; 12 positions match TRBD2. The CDR3 runs 19 residues. V lost 0 bases and J lost 0; bases outside the gene matches: 9. The germline V gene has CDR1 SEHNR and CDR2 FQNEAQ (reference sequence). The CDR3 loop is CASSLAPGLAGASSYEQYF. The CDR3 DNA follows: TGTGCCAGCAGCTTAGCGCCGGGACTAGCGGGCGCTAGCTCCTACGAGCAGTACTTC.

The rearrangement uses TRBV6-5 and TRBJ1-5; D is perhaps TRBD1 (5 bases). Germline V CDR1 and CDR2: MNHEY, SVGAGI. This CDR3 spans 16 amino acids. The V end was cut by 0 bases, the J end by 9 bases, with 18 bases between. CDR3 sequence reads: CASSYSPPGAGGPQHF. CDR3 sequence (DNA): TGTGCCAGCAGTTACTCGCCCCCGGGCGCCGGGGGGCCCCAGCATTTT.

The genes are TRBV7-2 and TRBJ1-4; D is possibly TRBD1 (6 bases). Trimming pared 1 base from V and 7 bases from J, leaving 25 bases between. Germline CDR1 reads SGHTA; CDR2 reads FQGNSA. CDR3 size: 19 residues. The CDR3 protein is CASSLEALGAQGMGEKLFF. The CDR3 nucleotides are TGTGCCAGCAGCTTAGAAGCGCTTGGGGCCCAGGGGATGGGTGAAAAACTGTTTTTT.

The V and J genes are TRBV11-2 and TRBJ1-2; 10 nucleotides align to TRBD1. Germline CDR1 is SGHAT and CDR2 is FQNNGV. Unmatched junction bases numbered 7, after V lost 8 bases and J lost 4 bases. This CDR3 is built from 14 residues. For the CDR3, the DNA is TGTGCCAGCCACGACAGGGGGCGCAGCTATGGCTACACCTTC. Protein product: CASHDRGRSYGYTF.

The rearrangement uses TRBV27 and TRBJ2-5; D is unresolved. Trimming took 3 bases from V and 5 from J, leaving 4 bases between them. The germline CDR1 and CDR2 sequences are MNHEY and SMNVEV (reference sequence). This CDR3 is 11 amino acids long. CDR3 in DNA: TGTGCCAGCAGTTTCATGGAGACCCAGTACTTC. Its translation is CASSFMETQYF.

The chain employs TRBV2 and TRBJ1-1; D unresolved. Looked up from germline, CDR1 is SNHLY and CDR2 is FYNNEI. The CDR3 spans 13 residues. With 2 bases removed from V and 7 bases from J, the gap between germline ends came to 11 bases. The CDR3 loop is CASSETSGSEAFF. CDR3 DNA sequence: TGTGCCAGCAGTGAAACGTCGGGAAGTGAAGCTTTCTTT.

The gene calls are TRBV6-6 and TRBJ2-5; unclear D gene. Germline loops: CDR1 MNHNY, CDR2 SVGAGI (reference sequence). CDR3 length: 11 amino acids. V was trimmed by 5 bases and J by 3 bases, leaving 4 bases between them. The CDR3 DNA follows: TGTGCCAGCAGTCGAGAAGAGACCCAGTACTTC. The encoded protein is CASSREETQYF.

The V and J genes are TRBV20-1 and TRBJ1-4; D perhaps matches TRBD1 (6 bases). Trimming pared 3 bases from V and 6 bases from J, leaving 20 bases between. The CDR3 loop spans 16 amino acids. Germline assignment: CDR1 DFQATT and CDR2 SNEGSKA (reference sequence). CDR3 in DNA: TGCAGTGCTAGTGAAACCCGACAGGCGCACTATGAAAAACTGTTTTTT. Its translation is CSASETRQAHYEKLFF.

This clone showed up just once. The V call is TRBV13, the J call TRBJ1-1; no clear D. Deletions cut 6 bases from V and 5 bases from J, with 13 bases between. Germline values: CDR1 PRHDT, CDR2 FYEKMQ (reference sequence). The length of the CDR3 is 13 residues. CDR3 nucleotide sequence: TGTGCCAGCAGACCTCGGGAGGGTACTGAAGCTTTCTTT. It encodes CASRPREGTEAFF.

In DNA form, the CDR3 reads TGTGCCAGCAGTGTCCACAGGGGTCCTATGGCAACTAATGAAAAACTGTTTTTT. Translating gives CASSVHRGPMATNEKLFF. This sequence joins TRBV6-1 and TRBJ1-4, with TRBD1 matching 7 bases. V trimming: 4 bases; J trimming: 0 bases; junction bases outside the gene matches: 11. The CDR3 runs 18 residues. Germline V gives CDR1 MNHNS, CDR2 SASEGT.

This rearrangement joins TRBV27 to TRBJ2-3; D is uncertain. The V end was cut by 2 bases, the J end by 4 bases, with 13 bases between. The germline V gene has CDR1 MNHEY and CDR2 SMNVEV (reference sequence). This CDR3 has 15 amino acids. The CDR3 DNA reads TGTGCCAGCAGTTTAGGTCCCGGATCCGCAGATACGCAGTATTTT. Translation: CASSLGPGSADTQYF.

The count of this clone is one. The chain is built from TRBV29-1 and TRBJ1-3; D may be TRBD1 (5 bases). CDR1 is SQVTM and CDR2 is ANQGSEA in the germline V gene. V shed 6 bases and J shed 8 bases, with 20 bases lying between them. This CDR3 is built from 14 residues. The CDR3 DNA reads TGCAGCGTCGCGGGGGAATTTAAGGCGGACACCATATATTTT. This translates into CSVAGEFKADTIYF.